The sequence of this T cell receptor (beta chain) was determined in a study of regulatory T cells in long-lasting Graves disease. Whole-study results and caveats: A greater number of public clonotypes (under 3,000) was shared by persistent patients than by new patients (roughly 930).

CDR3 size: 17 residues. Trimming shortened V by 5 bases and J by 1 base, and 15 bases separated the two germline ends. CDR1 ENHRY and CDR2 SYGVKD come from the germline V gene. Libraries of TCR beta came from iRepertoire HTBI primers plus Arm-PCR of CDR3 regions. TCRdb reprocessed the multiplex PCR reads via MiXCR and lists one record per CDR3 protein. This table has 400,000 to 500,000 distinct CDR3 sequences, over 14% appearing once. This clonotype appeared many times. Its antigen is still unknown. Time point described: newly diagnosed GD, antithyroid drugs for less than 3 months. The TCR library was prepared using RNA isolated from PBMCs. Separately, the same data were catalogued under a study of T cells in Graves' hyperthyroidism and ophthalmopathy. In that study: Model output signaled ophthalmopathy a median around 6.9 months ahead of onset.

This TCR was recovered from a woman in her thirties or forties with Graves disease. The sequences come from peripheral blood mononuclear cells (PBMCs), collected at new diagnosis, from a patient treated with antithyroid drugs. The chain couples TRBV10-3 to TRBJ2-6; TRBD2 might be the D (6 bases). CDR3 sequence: CAISWTNTLSGANVLTF. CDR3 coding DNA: TGTGCCATCAGTTGGACTAATACTCTTTCTGGGGCCAACGTCCTGACTTTC.